This entry features one T cell receptor (beta chain) sequence. The germline gives CDR1 SNHLY, CDR2 FYNNEI. The V end was cut by 7 bases, the J end by 0 bases, with 19 bases between. The CDR3 totals 17 residues. These data are taken from a study of blood T cell repertoires in COVID-19. As handled by the study authors: How many nucleated cells were present was estimated from reference gene primer amplification. TCRdb keeps only in-frame clones here, not all; method: immunoSEQ multiplex PCR. That table is the source of V, J and clone size, and D and trimming were worked out from the DNA. The table has about 380,000 clones, more than 75% seen once.

The chain recombines TRBV2 with TRBJ1-3, with D maybe TRBD1 (6 bases). The sample consisted of PBMCs or T cells enriched from blood (not recorded which). This sequence was found in a woman between 18 and 30 years old who had recovered from COVID-19. CDR3 amino acids: CASNSLRTVNSGNTIYF. In nucleotides, the CDR3 is TGTGCCAGCAACTCACTCCGGACAGTTAACTCTGGAAACACCATATATTTT.